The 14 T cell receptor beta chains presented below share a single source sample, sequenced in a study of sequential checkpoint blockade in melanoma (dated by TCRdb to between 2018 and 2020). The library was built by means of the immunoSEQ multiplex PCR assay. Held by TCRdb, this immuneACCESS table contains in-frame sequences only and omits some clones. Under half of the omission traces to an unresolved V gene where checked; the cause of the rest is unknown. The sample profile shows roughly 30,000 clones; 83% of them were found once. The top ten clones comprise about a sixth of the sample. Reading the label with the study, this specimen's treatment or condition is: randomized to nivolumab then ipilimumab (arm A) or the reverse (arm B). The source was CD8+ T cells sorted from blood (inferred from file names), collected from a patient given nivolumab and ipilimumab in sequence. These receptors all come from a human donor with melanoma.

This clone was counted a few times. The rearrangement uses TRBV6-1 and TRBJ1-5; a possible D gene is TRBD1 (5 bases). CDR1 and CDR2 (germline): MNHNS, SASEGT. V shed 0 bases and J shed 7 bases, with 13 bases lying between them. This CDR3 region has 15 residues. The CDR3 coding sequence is TGTGCCAGCAGTGAAGCGATGGCAGGGCCCCAGCCCCAGCATTTT. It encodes CASSEAMAGPQPQHF.

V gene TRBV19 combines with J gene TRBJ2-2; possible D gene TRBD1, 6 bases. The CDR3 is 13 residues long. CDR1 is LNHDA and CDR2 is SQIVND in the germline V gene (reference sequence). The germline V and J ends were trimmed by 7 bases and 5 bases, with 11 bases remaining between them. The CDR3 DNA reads TGTGCCAGTATGGGGGCTGATACCGGGGAGCTGTTTTTT. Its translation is CASMGADTGELFF.

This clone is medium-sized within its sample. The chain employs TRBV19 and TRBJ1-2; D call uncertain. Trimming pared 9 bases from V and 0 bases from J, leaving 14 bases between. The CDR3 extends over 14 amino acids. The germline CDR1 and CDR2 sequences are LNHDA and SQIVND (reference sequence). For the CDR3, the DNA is TGTGCCAGCTCCCTACAGCTTACTAACTATGGCTACACCTTC. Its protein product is CASSLQLTNYGYTF.

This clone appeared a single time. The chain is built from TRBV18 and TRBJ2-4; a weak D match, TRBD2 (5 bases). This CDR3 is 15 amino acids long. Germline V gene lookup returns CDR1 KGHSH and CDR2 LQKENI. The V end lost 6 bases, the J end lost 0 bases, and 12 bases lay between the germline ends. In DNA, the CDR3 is TGTGCCAGCTCTTTCGGGGTGGCAGCCAAAAACATTCAGTACTTC. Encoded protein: CASSFGVAAKNIQYF.

The CDR3 spells CASSLRGWGTGELFF. The CDR3 DNA follows: TGTGCCAGCAGCTTAAGAGGGTGGGGCACCGGGGAGCTGTTTTTT. The chain combines TRBV7-3 with TRBJ2-2; perhaps TRBD2 as D (5 bases). Germline assignment: CDR1 SGHTA and CDR2 FQGTGA. The CDR3 extends over 15 amino acids. Trimming removed 1 base from V and 4 bases from J, with 10 bases in between. Full variable domain (missing parts from reference TRBV7-3 and TRBJ2-2): GAGVSQTPSNKVTEKGKYVELRCDPISGHTALYWYRQSLGQGPEFLIYFQGTGAADDSGLPNDRFFAVRPEGSVSTLKIQRTERGDSAVYLCASSLRGWGTGELFFGEGSRLTVL.

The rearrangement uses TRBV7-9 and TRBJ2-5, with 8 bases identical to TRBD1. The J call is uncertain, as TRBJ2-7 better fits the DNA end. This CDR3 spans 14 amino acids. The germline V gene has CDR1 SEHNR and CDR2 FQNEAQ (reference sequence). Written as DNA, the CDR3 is TGTGCCAGCAGCTCGCAGGGGGCGCCTTACGAGCAGTACTTC. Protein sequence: CASSSQGAPYEQYF.

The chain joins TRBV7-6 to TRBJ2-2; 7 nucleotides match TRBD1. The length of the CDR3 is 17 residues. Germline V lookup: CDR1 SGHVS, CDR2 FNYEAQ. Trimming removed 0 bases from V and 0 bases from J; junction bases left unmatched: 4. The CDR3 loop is CASSLAQGVPNTGELFF. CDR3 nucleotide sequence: TGTGCCAGCAGCTTAGCGCAGGGGGTACCGAACACCGGGGAGCTGTTTTTT. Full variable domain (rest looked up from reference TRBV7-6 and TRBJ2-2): GAGVSQSPRYKVTKRGQDVALRCDPISGHVSLYWYRQALGQGPEFLTYFNYEAQQDKSGLPNDRFSAERPEGSISTLTIQRTEQRDSAMYRCASSLAQGVPNTGELFFGEGSRLTVL.

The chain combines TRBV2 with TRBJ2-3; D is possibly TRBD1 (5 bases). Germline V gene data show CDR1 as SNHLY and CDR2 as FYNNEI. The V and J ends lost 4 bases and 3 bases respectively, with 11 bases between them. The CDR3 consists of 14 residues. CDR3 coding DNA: TGTGCCAGCAGTGGAGGCAGGGCGACAGATACGCAGTATTTT. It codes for CASSGGRATDTQYF.

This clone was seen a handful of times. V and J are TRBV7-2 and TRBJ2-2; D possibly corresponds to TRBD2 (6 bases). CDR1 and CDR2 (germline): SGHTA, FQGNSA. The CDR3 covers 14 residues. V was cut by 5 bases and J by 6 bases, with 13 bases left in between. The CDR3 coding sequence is TGTGCCAGCAGCGTGACTAGGGCACCCGGGGAGCTGTTTTTT. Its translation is CASSVTRAPGELFF.

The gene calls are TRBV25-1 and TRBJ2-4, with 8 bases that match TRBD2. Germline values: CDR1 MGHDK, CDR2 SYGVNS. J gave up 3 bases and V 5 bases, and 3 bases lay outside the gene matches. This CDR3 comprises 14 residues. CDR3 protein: CASSHGGGKNIQYF. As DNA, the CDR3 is TGTGCCAGCAGTCACGGGGGGGGCAAAAACATTCAGTACTTC.

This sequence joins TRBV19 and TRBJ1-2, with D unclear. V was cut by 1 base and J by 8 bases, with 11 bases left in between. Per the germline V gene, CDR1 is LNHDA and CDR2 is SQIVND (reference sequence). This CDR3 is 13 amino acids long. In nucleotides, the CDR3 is TGTGCCAGTAGTATAGGAGGGATCGGCGGCTACACCTTC. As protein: CASSIGGIGGYTF.

The CDR3 loop is CASTSFGTGDTEAFF. CDR3 sequence (DNA): TGTGCCAGCACTTCTTTCGGGACGGGGGACACTGAAGCTTTCTTT. The V gene is TRBV28, the J gene TRBJ1-1, with a possible D match to TRBD1 (5 bases). Germline lookup yields CDR1 MDHEN and CDR2 SYDVKM. V lost 7 bases and J lost 3, with 18 bases in between. The CDR3 contains 15 residues.

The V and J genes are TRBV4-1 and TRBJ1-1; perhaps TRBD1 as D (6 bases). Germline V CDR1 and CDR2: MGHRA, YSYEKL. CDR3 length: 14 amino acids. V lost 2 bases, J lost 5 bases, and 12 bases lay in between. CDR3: CASSQTTGITEAFF. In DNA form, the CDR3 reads TGCGCCAGCAGCCAAACCACAGGGATAACTGAAGCTTTCTTT.

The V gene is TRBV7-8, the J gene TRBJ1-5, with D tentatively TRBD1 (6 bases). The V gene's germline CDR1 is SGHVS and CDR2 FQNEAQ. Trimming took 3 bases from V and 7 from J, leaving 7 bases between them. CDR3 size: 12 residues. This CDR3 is CASSLGAQPQHF. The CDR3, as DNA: TGTGCCAGCAGCTTGGGGGCCCAGCCCCAGCATTTT.